The rows below give T cell receptor beta chains drawn from one sample of a study of CD8 T cells in Susac syndrome. TCRdb fed the immunoSEQ multiplex PCR reads into MiXCR, producing one record per CDR3 protein. Of about 170,000 distinct CDR3 sequences listed, roughly 95% are singletons. The sequenced sample consisted of CD4+ T cells from PBMCs. The receptors come from a human donor with Susac syndrome. The conserved cysteine and the conserved F or W are not part of the CDR3 here. Rows give clone size only sometimes, using once, few, many, or a class for an expanded clone.

abundance: once; j_gene: TRBJ2-1; v_gene: TRBV6-6; CDR3aa: ASKRQGGGEQF
abundance: .; j_gene: TRBJ1-1; v_gene: TRBV6-6; CDR3aa: ASSRGQDTTEAF
abundance: .; j_gene: TRBJ2-1; v_gene: TRBV30; CDR3aa: AWSNVAGVSEQF
abundance: .; j_gene: TRBJ2-5; v_gene: TRBV20-1; CDR3aa: SEAGQRD
abundance: .; j_gene: TRBJ1-2; v_gene: TRBV30; CDR3aa: AWSPRSYGYT
abundance: .; j_gene: TRBJ1-2; v_gene: TRBV29-1; CDR3aa: SVETANYGYT
abundance: .; j_gene: TRBJ2-3; v_gene: TRBV28; CDR3aa: ASSSTGRGQY
abundance: .; j_gene: TRBJ1-6; v_gene: TRBV9; CDR3aa: ASSFGTGTFDSPLH
abundance: once; j_gene: TRBJ2-3; v_gene: TRBV29-1; CDR3aa: SVALAEDSDTQY
abundance: .; j_gene: TRBJ2-1; v_gene: TRBV15; CDR3aa: ATSSRGRYNEQF
abundance: few; j_gene: TRBJ2-5; v_gene: TRBV18; CDR3aa: ASSPGLETQY
abundance: .; j_gene: TRBJ2-1; v_gene: TRBV15; CDR3aa: ATSREQGVNEQF
abundance: .; j_gene: TRBJ2-3; v_gene: TRBV5-1; CDR3aa: ASSLNPQRRTDTQY
abundance: .; j_gene: TRBJ2-6; v_gene: TRBV30; CDR3aa: AWAGGTNSGANVLT
abundance: once; j_gene: TRBJ1-2; v_gene: TRBV7-9; CDR3aa: ASSPPGGAYGYT
abundance: .; j_gene: TRBJ2-2; v_gene: TRBV15; CDR3aa: ATSRDRAAKVPGELF